The entry below gives a single TCR beta chain sequence along with its context. Its recognized antigen is unknown. No base quality information exists; no much larger clone differs at one position. This sample was sequenced with an Illumina HiSeq 2500. TCR beta libraries were prepared by quantitative 5'-RACE with molecular barcodes. On the authors' methods: Disease-linked TCR variants were identified with a new computational method built on a probabilistic model of VDJ rearrangement. The raw public reads went through TCRdb reprocessing: fastp at Q25, MiXCR clone calling, in-frame beta chains kept. Here each entry gathers all rows of one CDR3 protein and keeps the most common genes and DNA. The V and J calls and clone size are TCRdb's, not the authors'. The sample yields 250,000 to 350,000 distinct CDR3 sequences; around 20% were counted once. Clones ranked in the top ten supply under 4% of the sample.

The germline V gene (reference sequence) supplies CDR1 DFQATT and CDR2 SNEGSKA. The V and J ends are trimmed by 5 bases and 5 bases, leaving 16 bases between them. The CDR3 runs 14 residues from the cysteine to the phenylalanine. The retained sequence is limited to the CDR3, 42 bases, with the frame set at the first base. The sample is drawn from a study of CD8 T cells in ankylosing spondylitis (dated by TCRdb to the late 2010s). For context, the study as a whole: The study set out to find disease-linked TCR variants by profiling T cell receptor beta repertoires in ankylosing spondylitis patients and healthy donors. Peripheral blood was sampled, and synovial fluid was also collected from ankylosing spondylitis patients. The full study cohort was made up of under 30 ankylosing spondylitis patients and about a hundred healthy donors.

Study-level results and caveats: A CD8+ phenotype was shown by the disease-linked clones, which were found at relatively low frequencies in peripheral blood. According to the report, matched synovial fluid samples from ankylosing spondylitis patients were significantly enriched for the disease-linked clones. Some motif variants had previously been reported in the synovial fluid and blood of reactive arthritis patients, which suggests shared mechanisms of disease initiation. A TCR beta motif made up of several highly homologous amino acid variants appeared to be characteristic of blood from ankylosing spondylitis patients.

This clonotype was obtained from a female donor with ankylosing spondylitis or in good health (not recorded which). The source material was blood, either unsorted or a sorted T cell fraction (not recorded which). The chain joins TRBV20-1 to TRBJ2-1; TRBD2 could be the D gene, as 6 bases match. For the CDR3, the sequence is CSASAGVADNEQFF. The nucleotides are TGCAGTGCTTCAGCTGGGGTAGCGGACAATGAGCAGTTCTTC.